This is a list of T cell receptor beta chains from one sample in a study of blood T cell repertoires in COVID-19. Assay: immunoSEQ multiplex PCR; the TCRdb copy retains only in-frame clones and omits some. The sample consists of 140,000 or so clones, 76% of them appearing once. The material sequenced was peripheral blood. The receptors here all came from a man aged 55 to 70 with acute or convalescent COVID-19. The CDR3 runs from the conserved cysteine through the conserved F or W. A D gene is named only where the DNA matches it firmly. Clone size is stated in some rows and not others, as once, few, many or a class when expanded.

j_call	clone_size	d_call	v_call	cdr3_aa	cdr3_nt
TRBJ1-5	.	.	TRBV27	CASSPQISNQPQHF	TGTGCCAGCAGCCCACAGATTAGCAATCAGCCCCAGCATTTT
TRBJ2-7	.	TRBD1	TRBV7-2	CASSASGTDYYTSYEQYF	TGTGCCAGCAGCGCTTCCGGGACAGACTATTATACCTCCTACGAGCAGTACTTC
TRBJ2-1	.	.	TRBV6-1	CASSKGQGNIYNEQFF	TGTGCCAGCAGTAAAGGGCAGGGAAATATTTACAATGAGCAGTTCTTC
TRBJ1-5	.	TRBD1	TRBV5-6	CASSFRGGFNQPQHF	TGTGCCAGCAGCTTCAGAGGGGGCTTTAATCAGCCCCAGCATTTT
TRBJ2-5	once	.	TRBV19	CASSSWALGETQYF	TGTGCCAGTAGTTCTTGGGCCTTAGGAGAGACCCAGTACTTC
TRBJ2-1	once	TRBD2	TRBV4-2	CASSMGLVSSNEQFF	TGTGCCAGCAGTATGGGACTAGTATCTTCTAATGAGCAGTTCTTC
TRBJ2-1	.	TRBD2	TRBV6-1	CASSGPKWVAGGYNEQFF	TGTGCCAGCAGTGGTCCTAAATGGGTGGCGGGAGGGTACAATGAGCAGTTCTTC
TRBJ1-1	once	.	TRBV2	CASSGLNTEAFF	TGTGCCAGCTCAGGGTTGAACACTGAAGCTTTCTTT
TRBJ2-1	.	.	TRBV7-8	CASSPHGEHNEQFF	TGTGCCAGCAGCCCTCACGGAGAGCACAATGAGCAGTTCTTC
TRBJ2-1	few	.	TRBV5-1	CASSLFSSYNEQFF	TGCGCCAGCAGCTTGTTCAGCTCCTACAATGAGCAGTTCTTC
TRBJ1-5	.	.	TRBV10-3	CAISELDRPQHF	TGTGCCATCAGTGAGTTAGATCGGCCCCAGCATTTT
TRBJ2-1	.	.	TRBV7-2	CASSLLRSPGGQFF	TGTGCCAGCAGCCTCCTCCGGTCCCCGGGTGGGCAGTTCTTC
TRBJ1-1	.	TRBD1	TRBV7-9	CASSSGQTKTEAFF	TGTGCCAGCAGCTCGGGACAGACCAAGACTGAAGCTTTCTTT
TRBJ2-3	.	TRBD2	TRBV5-4	CASSLGLAGGTDTQYF	TGTGCCAGCAGCTTGGGGCTAGCGGGAGGTACAGATACGCAGTATTTT
TRBJ2-7	.	.	TRBV18	CASSLGQGGNYEQYF	TGTGCCAGCTCCCTGGGGCAGGGGGGAAACTACGAGCAGTACTTC
TRBJ1-1	.	TRBD1	TRBV11-2	CASITDRGGTEAFF	TGTGCCAGCATCACGGACAGGGGTGGTACTGAAGCTTTCTTT
TRBJ2-3	few	.	TRBV7-3	CASSSTGSKTDTQYF	TGTGCCAGCAGCTCCACGGGAAGCAAGACAGATACGCAGTATTTT
TRBJ2-1	.	TRBD1	TRBV11-2	CASTPLKGAVSYNEQFF	TGTGCCAGCACTCCACTTAAGGGGGCAGTCTCCTACAATGAGCAGTTCTTC
TRBJ1-6	.	.	TRBV4-2	CASSLRDNDNSPLHF	TGTGCCAGCAGCCTCCGGGACAACGACAATTCACCCCTCCACTTT
TRBJ1-3	once	TRBD1	TRBV18	CASSPFDTGGTSGNTIYF	TGTGCCAGCTCACCATTTGATACAGGGGGCACCTCTGGAAACACCATATATTTT
TRBJ2-2	.	TRBD2	TRBV9	CASSATPRGGGELFF	TGTGCCAGCAGCGCGACCCCACGGGGGGGCGGGGAGCTGTTTTTT
TRBJ2-1	.	TRBD2	TRBV7-3	CASSPRAAGVRNEQFF	TGTGCCAGCAGCCCGAGGGCTGCGGGAGTCCGAAATGAGCAGTTCTTC
TRBJ2-7	.	TRBD1	TRBV4-1	CASSQVTGGLYEQYF	TGCGCCAGCAGCCAAGTGACAGGGGGCTTGTACGAGCAGTACTTC
TRBJ2-1	.	TRBD2	TRBV6-1	CASSEATGGRYNEQFF	TGTGCCAGCAGTGAAGCGACGGGAGGGCGATACAATGAGCAGTTCTTC
TRBJ2-3	.	.	TRBV12-3/TRBV12-4	CASSLLTDTQYF	TGTGCCAGCAGTCTACTCACAGATACGCAGTATTTT
TRBJ2-7	.	.	TRBV7-9	CASSFSLAVHEQYF	TGTGCCAGCAGCTTTAGCTTAGCTGTCCACGAGCAGTACTTC
TRBJ1-5	.	.	TRBV19	CASRSGYGQPQHF	TGTGCCAGTAGATCAGGGTACGGCCAGCCCCAGCATTTT
TRBJ2-1	few	.	TRBV28	CASSSDRRGEYNEQFF	TGTGCCAGCAGTTCTGACCGCAGGGGGGAATACAATGAGCAGTTCTTC
TRBJ2-7	.	.	TRBV6-5	CASSYRLGGGSYEQYF	TGTGCCAGCAGTTACCGCCTTGGCGGAGGCTCCTACGAGCAGTACTTC
TRBJ2-6	.	TRBD1	TRBV5-1	CASSFQGVVGANVLTF	TGCGCCAGCAGCTTCCAGGGGGTGGTCGGGGCCAACGTCCTGACTTTC
TRBJ2-3	once	TRBD2	TRBV7-3	CASSWTSGRGDTQYF	TGTGCCAGCAGCTGGACTAGCGGGAGGGGAGATACGCAGTATTTT